The rows below give T cell receptor beta chains drawn from one sample of a study of blood T cells in healthy people across ages. TCRdb independently ran MiXCR on the 5' RACE reads; one entry per CDR3 protein. The sample has 1.4 million to 1.5 million distinct CDR3 sequences; roughly 45% are singletons. The sequenced material came from blood. These receptors were taken from a young woman in good health. Both conserved end residues are part of each CDR3. The D gene is left open where the match is weak. Expanded clones get a size class; other rows say once, few or many, or leave the size out.

TRBV18	TRBJ1-2	few	13	NA	TGTGCCAGCTCCCCTACTCATAACTATGGCTACACCTTC	CASSPTHNYGYTF
TRBV7-9	TRBJ2-1	NA	16	TRBD2	TGTGCCAGCAGCCCCGATAAGCCGGCTAGCGGTGGTGTGCAGTTCTTC	CASSPDKPASGGVQFF
TRBV6-1	TRBJ1-5	NA	13	NA	TGTGCCAGCAGTGATTATTTGGGTCAGCCCCAGCATTTT	CASSDYLGQPQHF
TRBV21-1	TRBJ1-6	NA	14	NA	TGTGCCATCCACCCTGGGACAGGGGATTCACCCCTCCACTTT	CAIHPGTGDSPLHF
TRBV2	TRBJ2-7	few	14	NA	TGTGCCAGCAGGAAGGGACTGGCTGGCTACGAGCAGTACTTC	CASRKGLAGYEQYF
TRBV7-6	TRBJ2-5	few	15	TRBD1	TGTGCCAGCAGCCGCCGGACAGGGTGGCAAGAGACCCAGTACTTC	CASSRRTGWQETQYF
TRBV3-1	TRBJ2-7	NA	18	TRBD2	TGTGCCAGCAGCCAAGAGCCACAAGCGGGAGGGCCGGTCTACGAGCAGTACTTC	CASSQEPQAGGPVYEQYF
TRBV12-3/TRBV12-4	TRBJ2-3	few	16	TRBD1	TGTGCCAGCAGTTGCCTCCGACAGGGGATAGGAGATACGCAGTATTTT	CASSCLRQGIGDTQYF
TRBV5-1	TRBJ2-7	NA	14	NA	TGCGCCAGCAGCTTGGCCAGGGGTTCCCACGAGCAGTACTTC	CASSLARGSHEQYF
TRBV3-1	TRBJ2-6	NA	15	NA	TGTGCCAGCAGCCAAGAAGGTGGTGGGGCCAACGTCCTGACTTTC	CASSQEGGGANVLTF
TRBV27	TRBJ2-5	NA	13	NA	TGTGCCAGCAGGCACAGTGGGGAAGAGACCCAGTACTTC	CASRHSGEETQYF
TRBV20-1	TRBJ2-3	NA	14	NA	TGCAATGCTGGTCCTAGCATTTCCGCAGATACGCAGTATTTT	CNAGPSISADTQYF
TRBV20-1	TRBJ2-1	many	9	NA	TGCAGTGCTGGGATCGAGCAGTTCTTC	CSAGIEQFF
TRBV29-1	TRBJ2-7	few	13	TRBD2	TGCAGCGTGGGCGGCGCGGGAGGCTACGAGCAGTACTTC	CSVGGAGGYEQYF
TRBV2	TRBJ2-1	NA	11	NA	TGTGCCAGCAGCGTACACAATGAGCAGTTCTTC	CASSVHNEQFF
TRBV29-1	TRBJ2-7	NA	14	NA	TGCAGCGTTGAAGATCTCTCTTCGCCCTACGAGCAGTACTTC	CSVEDLSSPYEQYF
TRBV12-3/TRBV12-4	TRBJ1-5	few	14	TRBD1	TGTGCCGGCAGTGCCGGGACAGGGAATCAGCCCCAGCATTTT	CAGSAGTGNQPQHF
TRBV20-1	TRBJ2-7	NA	15	TRBD1	TGCAGTGCCCCCCCCCCTGGACAGGGGATCAACGAGCAGTACTTC	CSAPPPGQGINEQYF
TRBV6-5	TRBJ1-2	many	12	TRBD1	TGTGCCAGCAGCTTGACAGGGAATGGCTACACCTTC	CASSLTGNGYTF
TRBV27	TRBJ2-3	NA	15	TRBD2	TGTGCCAGCAGAGAGAGCGGGGGAAACACAGATACGCAGTATTTT	CASRESGGNTDTQYF
TRBV7-6	TRBJ1-2	NA	13	NA	TGTGCCAGCAGCCCCGGGACCAGTAATGGCTACACCTTC	CASSPGTSNGYTF
TRBV20-1	TRBJ2-7	NA	15	NA	TGCAGTGCTAGAGATTGGGGGGCGGGGGCCTACGAGCAGTACTTC	CSARDWGAGAYEQYF
TRBV20-1	TRBJ1-4	NA	15	NA	TGCAGTGCCGCACGGGGGGGCACAACTAATGAAAAACTGTTTTTT	CSAARGGTTNEKLFF
TRBV5-1	TRBJ2-2	NA	17	NA	TGCGCCAGCAGCTTGTTAAGGGGGGACCTGAACACCGGGGAGCTGTTTTTT	CASSLLRGDLNTGELFF
TRBV7-9	TRBJ2-7	NA	17	TRBD2	TGTGCCAGCAGCTTAGGACTAGCGGGAGAATCCTCCTACGAGCAGTACTTC	CASSLGLAGESSYEQYF
TRBV12-3/TRBV12-4	TRBJ2-7	NA	13	NA	TGTGCCAGCAGCTCGGCCTCATTGGGAGAGCAGTACTTC	CASSSASLGEQYF
TRBV29-1	TRBJ2-1	NA	11	NA	TGCAGCGTTGAGGGGTCAGGGAAGCAGTTCTTC	CSVEGSGKQFF
TRBV20-1	TRBJ2-5	NA	14	NA	TGCAGTGCTAGGAAGGGGGGGCCTGGGGAGACCCAGTACTTC	CSARKGGPGETQYF
TRBV18	TRBJ2-4	few	13	NA	TGTGCCAGCTCAACCGGGCTTGAAAACATTCAGTACTTC	CASSTGLENIQYF
TRBV15	TRBJ2-1	few	15	NA	TGTGCCACCAGCCAAGCGATTCCTCCCTACAATGAGCAGTTCTTC	CATSQAIPPYNEQFF
TRBV28	TRBJ2-5	few	16	TRBD1	TGTGCCAGCAGTTTACTATGGACAGGGACGGGGGAGACCCAGTACTTC	CASSLLWTGTGETQYF
TRBV4-1	TRBJ2-1	many	16	TRBD2	TGCGCCAGCAGCCTCTTGGGACTAGCGGATTACAATGAGCAGTTCTTC	CASSLLGLADYNEQFF
TRBV28	TRBJ2-7	few	14	NA	TGTGCCAGCAGGAGACAGGCATCTGGGTACGAGCAGTACTTC	CASRRQASGYEQYF
TRBV10-1	TRBJ2-7	NA	15	TRBD2	TGCGCCAGCAGCCCCGAGGGAGGGTTAACGGATGAGCAGTACTTC	CASSPEGGLTDEQYF
TRBV6-1	TRBJ2-3	NA	14	TRBD2	TGTGCCGGAAGACTAGCGGGAGGGACAGATACGCAGTATTTT	CAGRLAGGTDTQYF
TRBV18	TRBJ2-3	many	15	TRBD2	TGTGCCAGCTCACCAGAGCGGGGGGCCATGGATACGCAGTATTTT	CASSPERGAMDTQYF
TRBV11-2	TRBJ1-2	NA	15	NA	TGTGCCAGCAGCTTAGATCCAGTCAGAAACTATGGCTACACCTTC	CASSLDPVRNYGYTF
TRBV4-1	TRBJ2-7	NA	17	TRBD2	TGCGCCAGCAGCCAAGAGGCTAGCGGGGGTTGGGGGAACGAGCAGTACTTC	CASSQEASGGWGNEQYF
TRBV6-1	TRBJ2-7	few	15	NA	TGTGCCAGCAGTGAATACGGGGACCACTCCTACGAGCAGTACTTC	CASSEYGDHSYEQYF